This T cell receptor (beta chain) stems from a study of T cells after yellow fever vaccination. The study's findings and limits: A large majority of primary-vaccination clones showed up again after the booster (96% CD4, 85% to 90% CD8). Some clonotypes, a small share, were shared between CD4 and CD8 compartments. FACS-sorted repertoires might harbor abundant contaminating clonotypes from the bulk population.

This clonotype turned up a few times. Its antigen remains unidentified. Germline V gene lookup returns CDR1 SQVTM and CDR2 ANQGSEA. This CDR3 spans 14 amino acids. Deletions cut 4 bases from V and 10 bases from J, with 22 bases between. As TCR cDNA was made by 5'RACE template switching, a universal primer site and UMIs were added. TCRdb fed the 5' RACE reads into MiXCR, producing one record per CDR3 protein. Of 250,000 to 350,000 distinct CDR3 sequences listed, 6.8% are singletons. The sample consisted of PBMCs, taken roughly 45 days after the first yellow fever vaccination. The receptor was isolated from a man between 18 and 35 years old who received the YFV17D yellow fever vaccine. The chain is built from TRBV29-1 and TRBJ1-1; TRBD1 might be the D (6 bases). The CDR3 protein is CSVGGSLGAFGAFF. Written as DNA, the CDR3 is TGCAGCGTTGGGGGATCCCTGGGGGCCTTCGGAGCTTTCTTT.